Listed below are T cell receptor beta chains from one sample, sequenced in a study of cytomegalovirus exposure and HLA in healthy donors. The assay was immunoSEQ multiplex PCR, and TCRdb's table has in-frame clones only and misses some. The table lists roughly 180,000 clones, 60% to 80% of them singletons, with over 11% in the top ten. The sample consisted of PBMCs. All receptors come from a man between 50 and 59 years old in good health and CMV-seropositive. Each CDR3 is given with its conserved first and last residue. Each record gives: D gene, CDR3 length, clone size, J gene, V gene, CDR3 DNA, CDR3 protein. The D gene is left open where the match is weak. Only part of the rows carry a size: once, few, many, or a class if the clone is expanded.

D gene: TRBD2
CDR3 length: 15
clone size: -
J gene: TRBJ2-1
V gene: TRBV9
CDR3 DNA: TGTGCCAGCAGCGTAGAACTAGCGGATTACAATGAGCAGTTCTTC
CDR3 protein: CASSVELADYNEQFF

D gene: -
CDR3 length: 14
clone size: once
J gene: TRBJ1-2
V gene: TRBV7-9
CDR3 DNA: TGTTCCAGCAGCTTAGTTGAACAGAACTATGGCTACACCTTC
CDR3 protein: CSSSLVEQNYGYTF

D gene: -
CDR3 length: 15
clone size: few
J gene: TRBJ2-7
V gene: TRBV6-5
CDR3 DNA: TGTGCCGCCCAGCGGTCGGCGTCCTTCTCCTACGAGCAGTACTTC
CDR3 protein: CAAQRSASFSYEQYF

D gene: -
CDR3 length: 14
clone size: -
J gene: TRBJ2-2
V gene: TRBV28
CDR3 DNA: TGTGCCAGCAGTTTATACAGGGATGCCGGGGAGCTGTTTTTT
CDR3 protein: CASSLYRDAGELFF

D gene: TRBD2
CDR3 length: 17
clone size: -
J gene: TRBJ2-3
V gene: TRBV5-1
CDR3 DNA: TGCGCCAGCAGCCTCGCAGGGACTAGCGGGGGCACAGATACGCAGTATTTT
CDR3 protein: CASSLAGTSGGTDTQYF

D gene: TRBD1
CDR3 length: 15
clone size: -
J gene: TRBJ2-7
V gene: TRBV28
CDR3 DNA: TGTGCCAGCAGTTTAGGACAGGGGGCGTTCTACGAGCAGTACTTC
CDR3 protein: CASSLGQGAFYEQYF

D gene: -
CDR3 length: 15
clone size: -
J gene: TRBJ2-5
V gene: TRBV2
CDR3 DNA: TGTGCCAGCACCCTTGGGCGGGGAGAGCAAGAGACCCAGTACTTC
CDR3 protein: CASTLGRGEQETQYF

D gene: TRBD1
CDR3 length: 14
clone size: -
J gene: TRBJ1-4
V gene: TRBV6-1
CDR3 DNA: TGTGCCAGCAAACAGGGACAGGGACTTGAAAAACTGTTTTTT
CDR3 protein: CASKQGQGLEKLFF

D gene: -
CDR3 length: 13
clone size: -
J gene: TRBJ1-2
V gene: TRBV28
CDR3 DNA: TGTGCCAGCAGGCGGACTGAGAACTATGGCTACACCTTC
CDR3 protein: CASRRTENYGYTF

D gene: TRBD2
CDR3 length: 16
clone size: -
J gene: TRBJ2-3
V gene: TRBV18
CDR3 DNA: TGTGCCAGCTCACTCTTGACTAGCGGGGGAGGAGATACGCAGTATTTT
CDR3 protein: CASSLLTSGGGDTQYF

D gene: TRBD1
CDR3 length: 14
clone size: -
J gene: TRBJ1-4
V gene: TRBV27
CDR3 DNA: TGTGCCAGCAGTTCCCGGGACAGGAGGTGGCGACTGTTTTTT
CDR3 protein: CASSSRDRRWRLFF

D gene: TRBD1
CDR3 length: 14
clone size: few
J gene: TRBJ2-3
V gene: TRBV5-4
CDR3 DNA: TGTGCCAGCAGCGATCGACAGGGGGCAGATACGCAGTATTTT
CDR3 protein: CASSDRQGADTQYF

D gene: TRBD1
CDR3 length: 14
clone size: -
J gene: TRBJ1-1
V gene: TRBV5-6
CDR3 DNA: TGTGCCAGCAGCTTTGGGACAGGGTACACTGAAGCTTTCTTT
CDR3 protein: CASSFGTGYTEAFF

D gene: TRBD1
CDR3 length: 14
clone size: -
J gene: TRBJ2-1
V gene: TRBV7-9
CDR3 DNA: TGTGCCAGCAGCCCCGACAGGGGTATATCGGAGCAGTTCTTC
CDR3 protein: CASSPDRGISEQFF

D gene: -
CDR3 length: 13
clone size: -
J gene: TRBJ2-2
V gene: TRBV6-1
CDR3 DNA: TGTGCCCTAGGGACACAGAACACCGGGGAGCTGTTTTTT
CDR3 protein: CALGTQNTGELFF

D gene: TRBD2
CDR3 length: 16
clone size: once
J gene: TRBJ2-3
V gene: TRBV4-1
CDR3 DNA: TGCGCCAGCAGCCACTATAGCGGGGGAAGCACAGATACGCAGTATTTT
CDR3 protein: CASSHYSGGSTDTQYF

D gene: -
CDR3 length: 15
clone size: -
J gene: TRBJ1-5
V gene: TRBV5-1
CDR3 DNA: TGCGCCAGCAGCGCGGGACTCCCTGAGGGTCAGCCCCAGCATTTT
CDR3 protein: CASSAGLPEGQPQHF

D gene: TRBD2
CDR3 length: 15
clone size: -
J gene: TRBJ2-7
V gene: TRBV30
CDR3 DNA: TGTGCCTGGAGCCCTAAGGCGGGGGTATCCTACGAGCAGTACTTC
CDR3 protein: CAWSPKAGVSYEQYF

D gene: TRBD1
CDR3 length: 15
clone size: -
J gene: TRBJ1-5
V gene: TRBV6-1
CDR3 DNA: TGTGCCAGCAGCAAACGGGACAGGGAGAATCAGCCCCAGCATTTT
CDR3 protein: CASSKRDRENQPQHF

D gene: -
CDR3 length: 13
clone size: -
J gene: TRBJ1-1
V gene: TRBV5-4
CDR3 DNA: TGTGCCAGCAGCTCAGGGGCGGACACTGAAGCTTTCTTT
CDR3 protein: CASSSGADTEAFF

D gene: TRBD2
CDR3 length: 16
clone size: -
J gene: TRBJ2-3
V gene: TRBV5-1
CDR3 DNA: TGCGCCAGCAGCTTGGGTTCGGGGGGTATCACAGATACGCAGTATTTT
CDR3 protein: CASSLGSGGITDTQYF

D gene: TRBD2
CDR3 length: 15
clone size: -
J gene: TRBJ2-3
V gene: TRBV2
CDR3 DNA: TGTGCCAGCAGTAGACTAGCGGGGAACCCAGATACGCAGTATTTT
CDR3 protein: CASSRLAGNPDTQYF

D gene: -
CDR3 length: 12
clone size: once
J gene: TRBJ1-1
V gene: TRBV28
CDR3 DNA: TGTGCCAGCAGGACCACAGGGATTGGAGCTTTCTTT
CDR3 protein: CASRTTGIGAFF

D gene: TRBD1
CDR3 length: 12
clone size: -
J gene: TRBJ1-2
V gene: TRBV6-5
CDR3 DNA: TGTGCCATCCGGGAGACAGGGGTAGGCTACACCTTC
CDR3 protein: CAIRETGVGYTF

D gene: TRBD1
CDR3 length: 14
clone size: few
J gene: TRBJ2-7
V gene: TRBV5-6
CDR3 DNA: TGTGCCAGCAGCTTCGGGACAGGGGGTGGCGAGCAGTACTTC
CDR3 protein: CASSFGTGGGEQYF

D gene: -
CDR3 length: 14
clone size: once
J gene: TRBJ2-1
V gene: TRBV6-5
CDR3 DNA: TGTGCCAGCAGGGGGGGGGCCTCCTACAATGAGCAGTTCTTC
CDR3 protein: CASRGGASYNEQFF

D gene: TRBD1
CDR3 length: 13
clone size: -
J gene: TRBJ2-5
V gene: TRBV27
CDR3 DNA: TGTGCCAGCGGTAGGGGGCGGCAAGAGACCCAGTACTTC
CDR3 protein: CASGRGRQETQYF

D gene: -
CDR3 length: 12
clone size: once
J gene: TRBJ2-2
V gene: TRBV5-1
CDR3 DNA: TGCGCCAGCAGCTTTCGGGCCGGGGAGCTGTTTTTT
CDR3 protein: CASSFRAGELFF

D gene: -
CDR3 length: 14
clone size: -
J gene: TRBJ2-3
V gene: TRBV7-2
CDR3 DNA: TGTGCCAGCAGCCCCCCCAAACTGACAGATACGCAGTATTTT
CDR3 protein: CASSPPKLTDTQYF

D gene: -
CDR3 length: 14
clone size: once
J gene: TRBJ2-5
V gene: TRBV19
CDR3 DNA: TGTGCCAGTAGTATTCGGGGGAGGATAGAGACCCAGTACTTC
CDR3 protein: CASSIRGRIETQYF

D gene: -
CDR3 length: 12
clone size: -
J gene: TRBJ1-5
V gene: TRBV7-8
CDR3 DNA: TGTGCCAGCGCGGGGGACGGGCAGCCCCAGCATTTT
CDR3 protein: CASAGDGQPQHF

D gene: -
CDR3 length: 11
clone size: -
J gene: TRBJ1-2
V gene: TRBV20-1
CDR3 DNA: TGCAGTGCTAGACGAGGGCTCCTTAGAACCTTC
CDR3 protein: CSARRGLLRTF

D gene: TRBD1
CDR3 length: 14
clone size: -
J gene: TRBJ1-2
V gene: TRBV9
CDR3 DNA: TGTGCCAGCAGCGTGGGGACAGGGGGCCAGGGCTACACCTTC
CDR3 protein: CASSVGTGGQGYTF

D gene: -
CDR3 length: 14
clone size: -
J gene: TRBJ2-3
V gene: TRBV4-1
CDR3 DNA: TGCGCCAGCAGCCAAGGACAGCACAGTGATACGCAGTATTTT
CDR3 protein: CASSQGQHSDTQYF

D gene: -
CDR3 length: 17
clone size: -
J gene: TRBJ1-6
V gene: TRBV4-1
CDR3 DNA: TGCGCCAGCAGCCACCAAGGCCCGGGAGGTTTCAATTCACCCCTCCACTTT
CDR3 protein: CASSHQGPGGFNSPLHF

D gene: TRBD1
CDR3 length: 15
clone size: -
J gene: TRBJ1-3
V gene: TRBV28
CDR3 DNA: TGTGCCAGCAGTTTACAGACAGGGTCGGGAAACACCATATATTTT
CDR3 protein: CASSLQTGSGNTIYF

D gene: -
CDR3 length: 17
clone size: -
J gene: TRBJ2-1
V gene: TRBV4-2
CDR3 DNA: TGTGCCAGCAGCCAAAAGACAGGAGTAGGCTCCTACAATGAGCAGTTCTTC
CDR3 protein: CASSQKTGVGSYNEQFF

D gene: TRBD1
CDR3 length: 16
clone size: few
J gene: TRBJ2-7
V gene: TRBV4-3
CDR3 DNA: TGCGCCAGCAGCCAAGTCCCCGGACAGGGATCCGACGAGCAGTACTTC
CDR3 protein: CASSQVPGQGSDEQYF

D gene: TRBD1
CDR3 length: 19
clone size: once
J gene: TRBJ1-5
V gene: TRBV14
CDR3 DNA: TGTGCCAGCAGCCAATCGCGGGACTCAGGGGGGACGTACGATCAGCCCCAGCATTTT
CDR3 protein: CASSQSRDSGGTYDQPQHF

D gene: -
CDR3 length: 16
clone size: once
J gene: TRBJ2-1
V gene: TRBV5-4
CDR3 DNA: TGTGCCAGCATCAGGGGGGCGGGGGGCTCCTACAATGAGCAGTTCTTC
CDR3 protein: CASIRGAGGSYNEQFF

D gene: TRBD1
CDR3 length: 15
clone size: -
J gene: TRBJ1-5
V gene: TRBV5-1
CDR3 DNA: TGCGCCAGCAGTCCCAGGGGGTTTGACAATCAGCCCCAGCATTTT
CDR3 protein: CASSPRGFDNQPQHF

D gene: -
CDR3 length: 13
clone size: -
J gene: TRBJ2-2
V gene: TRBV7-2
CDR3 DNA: TGTGCCAGCTTCTACCAGGTCACCGGGGAGCTGTTTTTT
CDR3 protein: CASFYQVTGELFF